This TCR beta chain originates from a study of control samples from healthy donors and cancer patients. Sequenced by immunoSEQ multiplex PCR; TCRdb stores in-frame clones only, minus some. The repertoire consists of some 57,000 clones, with around 97% occurring once and the leading ten covering around 2%. V gave up 3 bases and J gave up 6 bases; unmatched junction bases: 10. CDR1 MDHEN and CDR2 SYDVKM come from the germline V gene. This CDR3 is 17 amino acids long. The source of this sequence is a woman younger than 45 in good health. The chain carries TRBV28 and TRBJ1-6, with TRBD1 identical over 8 bases. Sequencing was carried out using blood. CDR3 in amino acids: CASSLGVIGQGNSPLHF. CDR3 DNA sequence: TGTGCCAGCAGTTTGGGGGTTATCGGACAGGGTAATTCACCCCTCCACTTT.